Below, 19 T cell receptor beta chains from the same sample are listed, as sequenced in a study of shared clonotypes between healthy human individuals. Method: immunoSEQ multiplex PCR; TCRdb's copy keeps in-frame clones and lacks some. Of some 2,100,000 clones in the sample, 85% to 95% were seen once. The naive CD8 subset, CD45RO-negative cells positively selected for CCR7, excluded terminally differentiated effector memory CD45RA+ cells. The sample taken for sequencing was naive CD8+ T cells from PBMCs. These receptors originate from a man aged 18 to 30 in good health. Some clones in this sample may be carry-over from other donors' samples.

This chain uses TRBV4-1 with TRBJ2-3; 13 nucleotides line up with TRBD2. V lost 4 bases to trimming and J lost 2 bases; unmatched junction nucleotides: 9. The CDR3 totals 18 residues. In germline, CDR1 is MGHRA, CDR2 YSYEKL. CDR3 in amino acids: CASSPSGGLAGITDTQYF. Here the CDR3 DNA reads TGCGCCAGCAGCCCCAGTGGGGGACTAGCGGGAATCACAGATACGCAGTATTTT.

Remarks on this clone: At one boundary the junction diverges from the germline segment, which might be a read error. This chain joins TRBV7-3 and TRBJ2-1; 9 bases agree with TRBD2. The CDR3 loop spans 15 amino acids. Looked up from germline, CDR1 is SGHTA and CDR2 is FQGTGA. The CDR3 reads CASSYGTSNYDEQFF. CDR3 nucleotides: TGTGCCAGCAGCTATGGGACTAGCAACTACGATGAGCAGTTCTTC.

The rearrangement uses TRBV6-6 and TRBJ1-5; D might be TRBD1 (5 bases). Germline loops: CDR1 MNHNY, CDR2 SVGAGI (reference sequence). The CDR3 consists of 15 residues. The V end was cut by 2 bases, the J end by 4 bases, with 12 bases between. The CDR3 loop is CASSYGAGKNQPQHF. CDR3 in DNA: TGTGCCAGCAGTTACGGTGCAGGGAAGAATCAGCCCCAGCATTTT.

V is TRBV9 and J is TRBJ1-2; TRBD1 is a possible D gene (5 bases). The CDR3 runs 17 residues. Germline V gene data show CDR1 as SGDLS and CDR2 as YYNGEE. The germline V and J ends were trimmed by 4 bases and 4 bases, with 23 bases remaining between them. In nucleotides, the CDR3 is TGTGCCAGCAGCTTTGCGGGACGGCAAACGGGAACCTATGGCTACACCTTC. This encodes CASSFAGRQTGTYGYTF. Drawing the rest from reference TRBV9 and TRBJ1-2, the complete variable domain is DSGVTQTPKHLITATGQRVTLRCSPRSGDLSVYWYQQSLDQGLQFLIQYYNGEERAKGNILERFSAQQFPDLHSELNLSSLELGDSALYFCASSFAGRQTGTYGYTFGSGTRLTVV.

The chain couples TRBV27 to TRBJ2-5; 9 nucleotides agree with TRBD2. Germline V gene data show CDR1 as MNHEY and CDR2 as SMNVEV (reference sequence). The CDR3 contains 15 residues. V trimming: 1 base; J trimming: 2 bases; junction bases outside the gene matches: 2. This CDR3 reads CASSLWAGGQETQYF. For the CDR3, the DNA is TGTGCCAGCAGTTTATGGGCGGGAGGGCAAGAGACCCAGTACTTC.

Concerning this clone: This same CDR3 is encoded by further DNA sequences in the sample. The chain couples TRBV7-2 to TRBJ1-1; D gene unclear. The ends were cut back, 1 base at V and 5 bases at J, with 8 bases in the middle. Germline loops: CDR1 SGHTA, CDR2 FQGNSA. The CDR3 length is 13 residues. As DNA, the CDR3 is TGTGCCAGCAGCTTAGGTGTCGGGACTGAAGCTTTCTTT. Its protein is CASSLGVGTEAFF.

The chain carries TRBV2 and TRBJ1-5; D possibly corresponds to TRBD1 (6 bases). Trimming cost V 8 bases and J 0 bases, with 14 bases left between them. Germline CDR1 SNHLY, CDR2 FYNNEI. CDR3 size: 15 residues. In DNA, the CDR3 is TGTGCCAGCGTTTCGGGGGCTCATAGCAATCAGCCCCAGCATTTT. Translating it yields CASVSGAHSNQPQHF.

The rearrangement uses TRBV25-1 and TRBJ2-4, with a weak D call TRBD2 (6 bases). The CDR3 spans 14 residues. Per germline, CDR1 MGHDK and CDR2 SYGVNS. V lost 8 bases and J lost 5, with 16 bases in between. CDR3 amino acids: CASSGGKGENIQYF. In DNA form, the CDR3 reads TGTGCCAGCTCTGGGGGGAAGGGTGAAAACATTCAGTACTTC.

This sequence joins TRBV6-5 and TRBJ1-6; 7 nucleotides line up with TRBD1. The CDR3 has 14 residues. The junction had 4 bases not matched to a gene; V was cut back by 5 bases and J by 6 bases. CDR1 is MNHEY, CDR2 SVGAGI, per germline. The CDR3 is CASSGAGGNSPLHF. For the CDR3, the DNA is TGTGCCAGCAGTGGGGCAGGGGGTAATTCACCCCTCCACTTT.

The CDR3 region is CASSLWGNTGELFF. The DNA of the CDR3 is TGTGCCAGCAGCTTGTGGGGGAACACCGGGGAGCTGTTTTTT. The rearrangement uses TRBV5-4 and TRBJ2-2; D gene unclear. This CDR3 has 14 amino acids. The germline V gene has CDR1 SGHNT and CDR2 YYREEE (reference sequence). Trimming left V 1 base short and J 1 base short, with 5 bases between.

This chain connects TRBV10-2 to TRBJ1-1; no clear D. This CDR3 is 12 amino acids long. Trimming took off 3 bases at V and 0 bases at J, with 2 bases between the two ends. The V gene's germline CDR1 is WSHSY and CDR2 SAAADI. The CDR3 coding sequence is TGCGCCAGCAGTGACATGAACACTGAAGCTTTCTTT. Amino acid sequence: CASSDMNTEAFF.

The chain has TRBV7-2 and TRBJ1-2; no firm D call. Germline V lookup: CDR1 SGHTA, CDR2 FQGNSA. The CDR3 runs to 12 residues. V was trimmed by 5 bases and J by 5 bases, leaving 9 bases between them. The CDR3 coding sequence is TGTGCCAGCAGCCCCAGAGTTTATGGCTACACCTTC. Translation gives CASSPRVYGYTF.

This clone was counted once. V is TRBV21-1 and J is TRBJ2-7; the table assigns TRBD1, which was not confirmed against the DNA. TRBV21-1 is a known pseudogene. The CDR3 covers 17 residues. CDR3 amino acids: CASSKRGRRAPPEEQYF. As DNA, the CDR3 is TGTGCCAGCAGCAAACGTGGGCGCAGGGCCCCACCCGAGGAGCAGTACTTC.

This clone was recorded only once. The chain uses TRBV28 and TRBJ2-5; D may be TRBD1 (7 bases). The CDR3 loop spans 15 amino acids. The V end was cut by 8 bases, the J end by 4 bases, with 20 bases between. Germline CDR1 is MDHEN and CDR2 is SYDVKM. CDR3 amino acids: CASQRRDRIGETQYF. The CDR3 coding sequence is TGTGCCAGCCAGCGGCGGGACAGAATTGGAGAGACCCAGTACTTC.

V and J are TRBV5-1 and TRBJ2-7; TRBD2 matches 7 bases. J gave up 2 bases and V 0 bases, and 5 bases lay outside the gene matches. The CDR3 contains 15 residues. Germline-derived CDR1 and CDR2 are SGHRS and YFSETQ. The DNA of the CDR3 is TGCGCCAGCAGCTTGGCTGGGGGGGGACCCTACGAGCAGTACTTC. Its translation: CASSLAGGGPYEQYF.

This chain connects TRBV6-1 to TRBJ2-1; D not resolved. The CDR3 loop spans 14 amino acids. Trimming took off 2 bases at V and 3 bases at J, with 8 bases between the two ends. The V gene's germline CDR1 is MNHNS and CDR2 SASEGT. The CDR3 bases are TGTGCCAGCAGTGAAAGGGCTAGCTACAATGAGCAGTTCTTC. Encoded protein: CASSERASYNEQFF.

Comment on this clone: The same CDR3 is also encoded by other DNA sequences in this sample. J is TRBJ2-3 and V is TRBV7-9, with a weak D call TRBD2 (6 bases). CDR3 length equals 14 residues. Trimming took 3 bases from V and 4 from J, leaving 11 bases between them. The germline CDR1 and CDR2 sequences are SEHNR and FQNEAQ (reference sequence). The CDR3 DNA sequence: TGTGCCAGCAGCTTGGAGGGAGGACCAGATACGCAGTATTTT. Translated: CASSLEGGPDTQYF.

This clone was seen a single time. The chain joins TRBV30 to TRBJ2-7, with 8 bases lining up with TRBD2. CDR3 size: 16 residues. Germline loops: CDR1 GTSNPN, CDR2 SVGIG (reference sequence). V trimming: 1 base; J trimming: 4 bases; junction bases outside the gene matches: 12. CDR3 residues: CAWSGGTGGDWYEQYF. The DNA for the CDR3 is TGTGCCTGGAGTGGAGGTACCGGGGGGGATTGGTACGAGCAGTACTTC.

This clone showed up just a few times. CDR3 protein: CASSTEQGQPQHF. The CDR3 coding sequence is TGTGCCAGCAGCACCGAACAGGGTCAGCCCCAGCATTTT. The chain uses TRBV13 and TRBJ1-5, with D perhaps TRBD1 (6 bases). CDR3 length: 13 residues. The V and J ends lost 5 bases and 6 bases respectively, with 11 bases between them. CDR1 is PRHDT and CDR2 is FYEKMQ in the germline V gene (reference sequence).